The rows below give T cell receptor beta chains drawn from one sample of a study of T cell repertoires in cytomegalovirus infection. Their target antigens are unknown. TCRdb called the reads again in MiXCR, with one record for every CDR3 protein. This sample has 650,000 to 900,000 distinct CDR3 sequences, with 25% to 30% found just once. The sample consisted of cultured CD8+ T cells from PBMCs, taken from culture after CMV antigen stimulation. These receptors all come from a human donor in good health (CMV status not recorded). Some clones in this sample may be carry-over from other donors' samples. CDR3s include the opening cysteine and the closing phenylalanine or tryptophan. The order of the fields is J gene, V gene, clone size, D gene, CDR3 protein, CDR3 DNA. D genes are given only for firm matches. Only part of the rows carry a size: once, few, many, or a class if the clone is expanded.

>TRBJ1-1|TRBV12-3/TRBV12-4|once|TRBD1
CASSGQGVPEAFF
TGTGCCAGCAGTGGACAGGGGGTCCCTGAAGCTTTCTTT
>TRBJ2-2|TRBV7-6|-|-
CASSLGAELSTGELFF
TGTGCCAGCAGCTTAGGAGCTGAACTTAGCACCGGGGAGCTGTTTTTT
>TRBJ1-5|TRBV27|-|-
CASSIYPGPNQPQHF
TGTGCCAGCAGTATATATCCGGGGCCCAATCAGCCCCAGCATTTT
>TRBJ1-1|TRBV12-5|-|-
CASRAQQMNTEAFF
TGTGCCTCCCGGGCTCAACAGATGAACACTGAAGCTTTCTTT
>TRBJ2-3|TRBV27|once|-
CACYTFGTDTQYF
TGTGCCTGCTATACCTTTGGCACAGATACGCAGTATTTT
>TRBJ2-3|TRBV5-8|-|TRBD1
CASSLLGGNTGETDTQYF
TGTGCCAGCAGCCTTCTAGGGGGAAACACAGGGGAAACAGATACGCAGTATTTT
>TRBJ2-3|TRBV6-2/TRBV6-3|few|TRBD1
CASSYGTGWGDTQYF
TGTGCCAGCAGTTACGGGACAGGGTGGGGAGATACGCAGTATTTT
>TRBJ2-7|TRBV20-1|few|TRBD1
CSARTGASYEQYF
TGCAGTGCTAGAACAGGGGCGTCCTACGAGCAGTACTTC
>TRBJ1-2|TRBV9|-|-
CASSVALTTYGYTF
TGTGCCAGCAGCGTAGCTCTGACAACCTATGGCTACACCTTC
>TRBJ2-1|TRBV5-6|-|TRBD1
CASSLGGTGSDEQFF
TGTGCCAGCAGCTTGGGGGGGACAGGATCGGATGAGCAGTTCTTC
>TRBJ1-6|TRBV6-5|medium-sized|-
CASSYSRLYNSPLHF
TGTGCCAGCAGTTACTCGAGACTTTATAATTCACCCCTCCACTTT
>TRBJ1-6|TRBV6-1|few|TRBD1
CASSWDRERRNSPLHF
TGTGCCAGCAGTTGGGACAGGGAGAGGCGGAATTCACCCCTCCACTTT
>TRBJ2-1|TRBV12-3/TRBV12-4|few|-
CASSFWSGAGYNEQFF
TGTGCCAGCAGTTTTTGGTCGGGGGCGGGTTACAATGAGCAGTTCTTC
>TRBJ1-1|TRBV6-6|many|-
CASSYLTGFPFIPNTEAFF
TGTGCCAGCAGTTACTTAACAGGGTTTCCCTTTATTCCGAACACTGAAGCTTTCTTT
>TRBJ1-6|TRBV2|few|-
CASSEDKDSTVMFSPLHF
TGTGCCAGCAGTGAAGACAAAGACTCGACAGTGATGTTTTCACCCCTCCACTTT
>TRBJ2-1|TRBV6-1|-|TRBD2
CASRSSGGSSYNEQFF
TGTGCCAGCAGAAGTAGCGGGGGGAGCTCCTACAATGAGCAGTTCTTC
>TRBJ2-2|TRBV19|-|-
CASSNPRALNTGELFF
TGTGCCAGTAGTAATCCACGGGCCTTGAACACCGGGGAGCTGTTTTTT
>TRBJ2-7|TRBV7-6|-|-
CASSSPVSYEQYF
TGTGCCAGCAGCTCCCCCGTTTCGTACGAGCAGTACTTC
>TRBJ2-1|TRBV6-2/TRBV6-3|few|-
CASRRPHRERDGQFF
TGTGCCAGCAGACGTCCTCACAGGGAGCGGGACGGGCAGTTCTTC
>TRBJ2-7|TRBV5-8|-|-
CASSLSEQYF
TGTGCCAGCAGCTTGAGCGAGCAGTACTTC
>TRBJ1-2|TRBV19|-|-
CASRDISVFYGYTF
TGTGCCAGCCGGGACATTAGTGTCTTTTATGGCTACACCTTC
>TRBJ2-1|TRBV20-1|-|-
CSASLSYNEQFF
TGCAGTGCTAGCCTCTCTTACAATGAGCAGTTCTTC
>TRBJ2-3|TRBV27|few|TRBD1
CASSPGQGEADTQYF
TGTGCCAGCAGTCCGGGACAGGGAGAGGCAGATACGCAGTATTTT
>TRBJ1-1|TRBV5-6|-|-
CAGSVDGTEAFF
TGTGCCGGCTCTGTGGACGGGACTGAAGCTTTCTTT
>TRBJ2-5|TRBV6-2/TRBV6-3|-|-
CASSYSVSSGETQYF
TGTGCCAGCAGTTACTCCGTTTCATCGGGGGAGACCCAGTACTTC
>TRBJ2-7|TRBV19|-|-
CASSTLQWDSYEQYF
TGTGCCAGTAGTACACTACAGTGGGACTCCTACGAGCAGTACTTC
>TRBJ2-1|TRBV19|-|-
CASSITGSWPGSNEQFF
TGTGCCAGTAGTATAACGGGGAGTTGGCCAGGGTCCAATGAGCAGTTCTTC
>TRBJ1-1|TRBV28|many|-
CASSSRRQVMNTEAFF
TGTGCCAGCAGCTCGAGACGACAGGTCATGAACACTGAAGCTTTCTTT
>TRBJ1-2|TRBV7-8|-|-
CASSLGTWNGYTF
TGTGCCAGCAGCTTAGGAACATGGAATGGCTACACCTTC
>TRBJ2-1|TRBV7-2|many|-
CASSLETYNEQFF
TGTGCCAGCAGCTTAGAGACCTACAATGAGCAGTTCTTC
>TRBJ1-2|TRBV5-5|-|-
CASSSTGSLGIYGYTF
TGTGCCAGCAGCTCGACAGGTAGCCTAGGGATCTATGGCTACACCTTC
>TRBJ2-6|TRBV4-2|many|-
CASSQESGPRGSGANVLTF
TGTGCCAGCAGCCAAGAGTCCGGACCCAGGGGATCTGGGGCCAACGTCCTGACTTTC
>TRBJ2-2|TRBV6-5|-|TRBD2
CASSYIPGLAGEDTGELFF
TGTGCCAGCAGTTACATACCGGGACTAGCGGGGGAGGACACCGGGGAGCTGTTTTTT
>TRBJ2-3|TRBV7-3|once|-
CASSYLGGSGDTQYF
TGTGCCAGCAGCTACCTGGGTGGCTCAGGGGATACGCAGTATTTT
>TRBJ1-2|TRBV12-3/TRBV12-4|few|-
CASTPDGNGYTF
TGTGCCAGCACTCCGGACGGAAATGGCTACACCTTC
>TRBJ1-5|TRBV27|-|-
CASGPQSNQPQHF
TGTGCCAGCGGCCCCCAGAGCAATCAGCCCCAGCATTTT
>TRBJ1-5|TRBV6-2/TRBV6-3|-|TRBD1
CASRETGEGNQPQHF
TGTGCCAGCAGAGAGACAGGGGAGGGCAATCAGCCCCAGCATTTT
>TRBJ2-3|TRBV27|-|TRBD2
CASRGLADPTDTQYF
TGTGCCAGCAGAGGACTAGCGGACCCCACAGATACGCAGTATTTT
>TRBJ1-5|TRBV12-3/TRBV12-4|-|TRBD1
CASSFKGGAGNQPQHF
TGTGCCAGCAGTTTTAAAGGGGGCGCGGGAAATCAGCCCCAGCATTTT
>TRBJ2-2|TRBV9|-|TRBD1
CASSVADRVAELFF
TGTGCCAGCAGCGTAGCAGACAGGGTGGCGGAGCTGTTTTTT
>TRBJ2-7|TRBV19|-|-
CASSFHPAGTYEQYF
TGTGCCAGTAGTTTCCACCCGGCAGGGACCTACGAGCAGTACTTC
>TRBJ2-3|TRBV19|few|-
CATQTGRGGADTQYF
TGTGCCACCCAGACAGGTCGGGGTGGCGCAGATACGCAGTATTTT
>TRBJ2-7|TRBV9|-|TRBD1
CASSPGQGRSYEQYF
TGTGCCAGCAGCCCTGGACAGGGGCGCTCTTACGAGCAGTACTTC
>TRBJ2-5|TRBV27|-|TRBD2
CASATSGGETQYF
TGTGCCAGCGCGACTAGCGGGGGGGAGACCCAGTACTTC
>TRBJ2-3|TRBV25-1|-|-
CASSEFFEVITDTQYF
TGTGCCAGCAGTGAATTTTTTGAGGTCATCACAGATACGCAGTATTTT
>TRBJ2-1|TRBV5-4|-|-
CASSLDTDIYNEQFF
TGTGCCAGCAGCTTGGACACCGACATCTACAATGAGCAGTTCTTC
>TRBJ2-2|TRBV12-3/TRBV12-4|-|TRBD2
CASSPSGDPSGELFF
TGTGCCAGCAGTCCGAGCGGGGACCCCAGCGGGGAGCTGTTTTTT
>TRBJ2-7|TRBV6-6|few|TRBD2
CASSPSGGASYEQYF
TGTGCCAGCAGTCCTAGCGGGGGGGCCTCCTACGAGCAGTACTTC
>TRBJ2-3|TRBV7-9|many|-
CATFAPGTDTQYF
TGTGCCACCTTCGCTCCAGGGACAGATACGCAGTATTTT
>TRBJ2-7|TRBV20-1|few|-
CSASLLPEQYF
TGCAGTGCTTCCCTACTTCCCGAGCAGTACTTC
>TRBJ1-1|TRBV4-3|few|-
CASSQDTGKYTEAFF
TGCGCCAGCAGCCAAGACACCGGGAAATACACTGAAGCTTTCTTT
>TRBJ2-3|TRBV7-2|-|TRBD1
CASSLSYRGWPDTQYF
TGTGCCAGCAGCTTATCCTACAGGGGTTGGCCAGATACGCAGTATTTT
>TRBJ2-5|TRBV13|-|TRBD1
CASSWGQGLQETQYF
TGTGCCAGCAGCTGGGGACAGGGCCTCCAAGAGACCCAGTACTTC
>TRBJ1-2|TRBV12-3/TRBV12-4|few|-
CASRETGTSRANYGYTF
TGTGCCAGCAGGGAAACTGGTACCAGCCGGGCTAACTATGGCTACACCTTC
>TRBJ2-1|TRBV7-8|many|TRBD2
CASSLPRRGTYNEQFF
TGTGCCAGCAGCTTACCTAGGCGGGGGACTTACAATGAGCAGTTCTTC
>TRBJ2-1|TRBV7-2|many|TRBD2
CASSRGLAGVQFF
TGTGCCAGCAGCCGTGGACTAGCGGGGGTTCAGTTCTTC
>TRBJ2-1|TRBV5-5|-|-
CASQPGVVSYNEQFF
TGTGCCAGCCAGCCAGGTGTGGTCTCCTACAATGAGCAGTTCTTC
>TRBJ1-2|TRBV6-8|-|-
CASSSPGGYYGYSF
TGTGCCAGCAGTTCCCCTGGGGGCTACTATGGCTACTCCTTC
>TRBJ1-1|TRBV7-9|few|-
CASSFSGQLNTEAFF
TGTGCCAGCAGCTTCAGTGGACAGTTAAACACTGAAGCTTTCTTT